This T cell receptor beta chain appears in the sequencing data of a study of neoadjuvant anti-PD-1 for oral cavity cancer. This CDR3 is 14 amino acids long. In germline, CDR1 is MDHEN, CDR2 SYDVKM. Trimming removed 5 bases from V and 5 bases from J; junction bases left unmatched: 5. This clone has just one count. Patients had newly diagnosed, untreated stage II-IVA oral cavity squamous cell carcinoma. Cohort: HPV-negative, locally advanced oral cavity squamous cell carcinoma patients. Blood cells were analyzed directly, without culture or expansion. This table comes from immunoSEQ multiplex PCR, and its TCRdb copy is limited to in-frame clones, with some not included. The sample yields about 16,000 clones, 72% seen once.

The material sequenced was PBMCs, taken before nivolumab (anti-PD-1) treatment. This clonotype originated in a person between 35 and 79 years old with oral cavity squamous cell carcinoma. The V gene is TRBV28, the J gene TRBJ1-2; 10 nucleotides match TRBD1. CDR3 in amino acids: CASSPGQGTYGYTF. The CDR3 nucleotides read TGTGCCAGCAGTCCGGGACAGGGGACTTATGGCTACACCTTC.